Listed below are T cell receptor beta chains from one sample, sequenced in a study of blood T cell repertoires in COVID-19. The repertoire was sequenced with immunoSEQ multiplex PCR; TCRdb's copy has only in-frame clones and lacks some. The profile shows roughly 100,000 clones, more than 75% of them singletons. The sample taken for sequencing was peripheral blood. The origin of the receptors is an elderly woman with active COVID-19. Both conserved end residues are part of each CDR3. Fields, in order: clone size, D gene, V gene, J gene, CDR3 DNA, CDR3 protein. A D gene is named only where the DNA matches it firmly. Expanded clones get a size class; other rows say once, few or many, or leave the size out.

size: NA; D: NA; V: TRBV28; J: TRBJ2-2; DNA: TGTGCCAGCAGGAGGACGTTAGGGAGCACCGGGGAGCTGTTTTTT; CDR3: CASRRTLGSTGELFF
size: NA; D: NA; V: TRBV5-1; J: TRBJ1-4; DNA: TGCGCCAGCAGCTTGGGGGCAGGGGTTAATGAAAAACTGTTTTTT; CDR3: CASSLGAGVNEKLFF
size: NA; D: NA; V: TRBV24-1; J: TRBJ1-2; DNA: TGTGCCACCAGTGATCCACGAGCGGGGAGGGGTGGCTACACCTTC; CDR3: CATSDPRAGRGGYTF
size: once; D: TRBD1; V: TRBV18; J: TRBJ2-3; DNA: TGTGCCAGCTCACAAGACAGGGCAGATACGCAGTATTTT; CDR3: CASSQDRADTQYF
size: NA; D: NA; V: TRBV7-2; J: TRBJ1-2; DNA: TGTGCCAGCAGCTTTCACAGGGACAATGGCTACACCTTC; CDR3: CASSFHRDNGYTF
size: NA; D: TRBD1; V: TRBV5-1; J: TRBJ1-1; DNA: TGCGCCAGCAGCTGGGGGACAGTTAATGAAGCTTTCTTT; CDR3: CASSWGTVNEAFF
size: NA; D: NA; V: TRBV28; J: TRBJ1-5; DNA: TGTGCCAGCAGTCGCCACCAGATCCGGCCCCAGCATTTT; CDR3: CASSRHQIRPQHF
size: NA; D: NA; V: TRBV6-1; J: TRBJ2-5; DNA: TGTGCCAGCAGTGAAGGGACAGCGAACGGGGAGACCCAGTACTTC; CDR3: CASSEGTANGETQYF
size: NA; D: NA; V: TRBV15; J: TRBJ2-1; DNA: TGTGCCACCAGCAGAGTGGGGGCTCGGAGCCGCGGGCGGTACAATGAGCAGTTCTTC; CDR3: CATSRVGARSRGRYNEQFF
size: NA; D: NA; V: TRBV5-4; J: TRBJ2-3; DNA: TGTGCCAGCAGCTTGGGAGGCGGGACCTACACAGATACGCAGTATTTT; CDR3: CASSLGGGTYTDTQYF
size: once; D: NA; V: TRBV5-4; J: TRBJ1-3; DNA: TGTGCCAGCAGCTTGTATGGAGGCAGCCACTCTGGAAACACCATATATTTT; CDR3: CASSLYGGSHSGNTIYF
size: NA; D: TRBD2; V: TRBV6-5; J: TRBJ2-1; DNA: TGTGCCAGCAGTTATAAACTAGCGGGCTACAATGAGCAGTTCTTC; CDR3: CASSYKLAGYNEQFF
size: NA; D: NA; V: TRBV21-1; J: TRBJ2-7; DNA: TGTGCCAGCAGCAAAATGGTGCGGCGGTCGGCGGTCCATGAGCAGTACTTC; CDR3: CASSKMVRRSAVHEQYF
size: once; D: NA; V: TRBV6-5; J: TRBJ1-6; DNA: TGTGCCAGCAGAACCCGACAGTATTCACCCCTCCACTTT; CDR3: CASRTRQYSPLHF
size: few; D: TRBD2; V: TRBV25-1; J: TRBJ2-3; DNA: TGTGCCAGCAGCGGGCTAGGAGCGGGAGTTGAAGATACGCAGTATTTT; CDR3: CASSGLGAGVEDTQYF
size: NA; D: NA; V: TRBV2; J: TRBJ2-1; DNA: TGTGCCAGCAGTGAAAGCCGGGATGAGCAGTTCTTC; CDR3: CASSESRDEQFF
size: NA; D: TRBD1; V: TRBV20-1; J: TRBJ1-2; DNA: TGCAGTGCTGGTGGACAGGGAGGATATGGCTACACCTTC; CDR3: CSAGGQGGYGYTF
size: NA; D: NA; V: TRBV7-9; J: TRBJ1-3; DNA: TGTGCCAGCACCCTCGCTAGCGCTGGAAACACCATATATTTT; CDR3: CASTLASAGNTIYF
size: NA; D: TRBD1; V: TRBV18; J: TRBJ1-5; DNA: TGTGCCAGCTCACTTACAGGGGAGGATCAGCCCCAGCATTTT; CDR3: CASSLTGEDQPQHF
size: NA; D: NA; V: TRBV18; J: TRBJ1-2; DNA: TGTGCCAGCTCCGGGGATACTAACTATGGCTACACCTTC; CDR3: CASSGDTNYGYTF
size: NA; D: TRBD2; V: TRBV10-3; J: TRBJ2-1; DNA: TGTGCCATCAGTGCGACCTTCCTAGCGGGGGGTGAAAATGAGCAGTTCTTC; CDR3: CAISATFLAGGENEQFF
size: NA; D: NA; V: TRBV28; J: TRBJ1-2; DNA: TGTGCCATCGGATCCGACAGCCCTCCGCGCTACACCTTC; CDR3: CAIGSDSPPRYTF
size: once; D: TRBD2; V: TRBV7-9; J: TRBJ2-3; DNA: TGTGCCAGCAGCCCACAAAGCGGGAGCGGGGATACGCAGTATTTT; CDR3: CASSPQSGSGDTQYF
size: NA; D: NA; V: TRBV28; J: TRBJ2-6; DNA: TGTGCCAGCAGTCCGGAGACAGCCTCTGGGGCCAACGTCCTGACTTTC; CDR3: CASSPETASGANVLTF
size: NA; D: TRBD1; V: TRBV7-3; J: TRBJ2-5; DNA: TGTGCCAGCAGCTTCCAGACAGGGGAGACCCAGTACTTC; CDR3: CASSFQTGETQYF
size: NA; D: TRBD1; V: TRBV23-1; J: TRBJ2-5; DNA: TGCGCCAGCAGTCATCTCGGGACAGTCCAAGAGACCCAGTACTTC; CDR3: CASSHLGTVQETQYF
size: NA; D: NA; V: TRBV5-4; J: TRBJ2-3; DNA: TGTGCCAGCACCGAGCAGGGATTAGATACGCAGTATTTT; CDR3: CASTEQGLDTQYF
size: NA; D: TRBD2; V: TRBV7-9; J: TRBJ2-3; DNA: TGTGCCAGCAGCCAACCCACCGCCAGCGGGAGACGGGATACGCAGTATTTT; CDR3: CASSQPTASGRRDTQYF
size: NA; D: NA; V: TRBV18; J: TRBJ1-4; DNA: TGTGCCAGCGCCTCCGGGATGAATAATGAAAAACTGTTTTTT; CDR3: CASASGMNNEKLFF
size: NA; D: NA; V: TRBV2; J: TRBJ1-1; DNA: TGTGCCAGCAGTGATTGGGCGGGGAACACTGAAGCTTTCTTT; CDR3: CASSDWAGNTEAFF
size: NA; D: TRBD1; V: TRBV5-6; J: TRBJ2-1; DNA: TGTGCCAGCAGTCTAGACAGGGACCAGGGACCATTCTACAATGAGCAGTTCTTC; CDR3: CASSLDRDQGPFYNEQFF
size: NA; D: TRBD1; V: TRBV11-1; J: TRBJ2-2; DNA: TGTGCCAGCAGCTCCCGGACAGGGACCGGGGAGCTGTTTTTT; CDR3: CASSSRTGTGELFF
size: NA; D: TRBD2; V: TRBV7-8; J: TRBJ2-1; DNA: TGTGCCAGCAGCTTAGACGGGAGGGCCGAAAATGAGCAGTTCTTC; CDR3: CASSLDGRAENEQFF
size: NA; D: TRBD2; V: TRBV7-2; J: TRBJ2-3; DNA: TGTGCCAGCAGCTTAGGGGAGGGTACGCAGTATTTT; CDR3: CASSLGEGTQYF
size: NA; D: NA; V: TRBV28; J: TRBJ2-1; DNA: TGTGCCAGCAGTAGTGACAGGCCCGGACGGGATGAGCAGTTCTTC; CDR3: CASSSDRPGRDEQFF
size: NA; D: TRBD1; V: TRBV7-2; J: TRBJ2-7; DNA: TGTGCCAGCAGCGCCGCCGGGACAGGTACCTACGAGCAGTACTTC; CDR3: CASSAAGTGTYEQYF
size: NA; D: NA; V: TRBV7-2; J: TRBJ2-5; DNA: TGTGCCAGCAGCTTAGAACAGGGTGCCCAAGAGACCCAGTACTTC; CDR3: CASSLEQGAQETQYF